One sample yielded the 16 T cell receptor beta chains listed below, sequenced in a study of CD8+CD57+ T cells in acquired aplastic anemia. Template material for TCR beta VDJ and CDR3 profiling consisted of genomic DNA. TCRdb recomputed calls from the reads with MiXCR, one row per CDR3 protein. The profile covers just over 400,000 distinct CDR3 sequences, with around 72% appearing a single time and 3.5% to 4.5% taken by the ten largest. Source material: sorted CD4+, CD8+, or CD8+CD57+ T cells (not recorded which) from PBMCs. Receptor source: a human donor in good health, serving as a control.

Remarks on this clonotype: The junction and the germline gene differ at one end; a read error may be behind it. The rearrangement uses TRBV7-3 and TRBJ1-3; D unresolved. CDR1 is SGHTA, CDR2 FQGTGA, per germline. This CDR3 has 15 amino acids. CDR3 coding DNA: TGTGCCAGCAGCCTCGGGAGGCGCAGAGGTATCACCCTATATTTT. Its translation: CASSLGRRRGITLYF.

This chain connects TRBV4-2 to TRBJ2-5, with 13 positions matching TRBD2. Trimming removed 0 bases from V and 7 bases from J; junction bases left unmatched: 11. The CDR3 spans 18 residues. Germline V gene data show CDR1 as LGHNA and CDR2 as YNFKEQ. The CDR3 region is CASSQEGAGTSGVGTQYF. Written as DNA, the CDR3 is TGTGCCAGCAGCCAAGAAGGAGCGGGGACTAGCGGGGTAGGGACCCAGTACTTC.

Many counts were recorded for this clonotype. This chain uses TRBV6-5 with TRBJ1-5, with 8 nucleotides matching TRBD1. After removal of 5 bases from V and 6 bases from J, the junction contained 6 bases not matched to a gene. CDR1 is MNHEY, CDR2 SVGAGI, per germline. CDR3 size: 14 residues. The CDR3 DNA reads TGTGCCAGCAGTCTAACAGGGGGTAGTCAGCCCCAGCATTTT. Translating gives CASSLTGGSQPQHF.

The CDR3 is CASSVPEGGSSYTFF. The CDR3 DNA reads as TGTGCCAGCAGCGTACCTGAGGGGGGAAGCTCCTACACTTTCTTT. The chain couples TRBV9 to TRBJ1-1; D possibly corresponds to TRBD1 (6 bases). Trimming removed 1 base from V and 12 bases from J, with 22 bases in between. CDR1 and CDR2 from the germline V gene are SGDLS and YYNGEE. The CDR3 loop spans 15 amino acids.

For this clonotype: The germline gene is not matched at one end of the junction; a read error may be the cause. The chain employs TRBV7-2 and TRBJ2-2; the D gene is possibly TRBD2 (5 bases). The V gene's germline CDR1 is SGHTA and CDR2 FQGNSA. The CDR3 has 13 residues. This CDR3 is CASSLGWTGELLF. CDR3 nucleotide sequence: TGTGCCAGCAGCTTGGGCTGGACCGGGGAGCTGCTTTTT.

The rearrangement uses TRBV29-1 and TRBJ1-1; no definite D call. Germline V gene sequence: CDR1 SQVTM, CDR2 ANQGSEA. The CDR3 spans 12 residues. The V end was cut by 7 bases, the J end by 2 bases, with 11 bases between. The CDR3 spells CSGQGSNTEAFF. DNA of the CDR3: TGCAGCGGACAAGGTTCTAACACTGAAGCTTTCTTT.

There are many counts of this clonotype. The V gene is TRBV6-1, the J gene TRBJ1-2; D may be TRBD1 (5 bases). The CDR3 has 13 amino acids. Germline CDR1 reads MNHNS; CDR2 reads SASEGT. V dropped 5 bases and J dropped 0 bases, with 7 bases sitting between them. CDR3 bases: TGTGCCAGCAGTCCGACAGCTAACTATGGCTACACCTTC. Protein product: CASSPTANYGYTF.

V is TRBV19 and J is TRBJ2-3; D is uncertain. Trimming removed 9 bases from V and 5 bases from J, with 15 bases in between. The CDR3 length is 13 residues. The germline CDR1 and CDR2 sequences are LNHDA and SQIVND (reference sequence). CDR3 residues: CASARRSLDTQYF. CDR3 DNA sequence: TGTGCCAGCGCAAGGAGATCTCTAGATACGCAGTATTTT.

The chain couples TRBV12-3 or TRBV12-4 to TRBJ1-4, with a tentative D call TRBD1 (6 bases). With 5 bases removed from V and 5 bases from J, the gap between germline ends came to 21 bases. The CDR3 is 17 amino acids. CDR3 region: CASSIGRSGGRNEKLFF. In DNA form, the CDR3 reads TGTGCCAGCAGTATAGGGAGGAGCGGGGGGCGCAATGAAAAACTGTTTTTT.

The chain has TRBV6-2 or TRBV6-3 and TRBJ1-2, with D tentatively TRBD1 (6 bases). The germline V gene has CDR1 MNHEY and CDR2 SVGEGT. V lost 0 bases and J lost 5, with 16 bases in between. The CDR3 consists of 16 residues. CDR3 nucleotide sequence: TGTGCCAGCAGTTACTCAATAGGGGGTTACCCTTATGGCTACACCTTC. Its translation: CASSYSIGGYPYGYTF.

The chain combines TRBV7-2 with TRBJ1-4; a weak D match, TRBD1 (6 bases). In germline, CDR1 is SGHTA, CDR2 FQGNSA. V gave up 3 bases and J gave up 6 bases, with 14 bases separating them. CDR3 size: 15 residues. The CDR3 here is CASSLGAVRDEKLFF. The CDR3 DNA reads TGTGCCAGCAGCTTGGGGGCGGTGCGGGATGAAAAACTGTTTTTT.

This sequence joins TRBV12-3 or TRBV12-4 and TRBJ2-5; 11 bases agree with TRBD2. The length of the CDR3 is 16 residues. V trimming: 8 bases; J trimming: 0 bases; junction bases outside the gene matches: 8. CDR3 loop: CASGVTSGGHQETQYF. The DNA of the CDR3 is TGTGCCAGCGGGGTTACTAGCGGGGGTCACCAAGAGACCCAGTACTTC.

Many counts were recorded for this clonotype. The chain carries TRBV11-2 and TRBJ2-1; D is possibly TRBD1 (6 bases). V was pared by 6 bases and J by 0 bases, with 9 bases between. Germline CDR1 is SGHAT and CDR2 is FQNNGV. The CDR3 contains 14 residues. DNA of the CDR3: TGTGCCAGCAGGAGGGACATCTCCTACAATGAGCAGTTCTTC. This translates into CASRRDISYNEQFF.

This clonotype was seen a few times. This may be a read error, as it is one base from a much larger clone. V and J are TRBV5-6 and TRBJ1-5, with D possibly matching TRBD1 (6 bases). CDR3 size: 14 residues. The V gene's germline CDR1 is SGHDT and CDR2 YYEEEE. Trimming cost V 0 bases and J 7 bases, with 11 bases left between them. The CDR3 sequence: CASSLAQGFQPQHF. The CDR3, as DNA: TGTGCCAGCAGCTTGGCACAGGGCTTCCAGCCCCAGCATTTT.

CDR3 DNA sequence: TGCAGTGCTAGGTACCAAGAAGCTTTCTTT. Its protein is CSARYQEAFF. The chain carries TRBV20-1 and TRBJ1-1; no clear D. CDR3 length equals 10 residues. Trimming shortened V by 3 bases and J by 8 bases, and 7 bases separated the two germline ends. Per germline, CDR1 DFQATT and CDR2 SNEGSKA (reference sequence).

This clonotype appeared a single time. In this CDR3 the conserved last residue, phenylalanine or tryptophan, is missing, so a read error is likely. No DNA is shown, since the ends of the CDR3 on it are uncertain; the CDR3 is the one TCRdb lists. This CDR3 reads CASSLLQWPSMTS. V and J are TRBV7-2 and TRBJ1-2. Germline V gene data show CDR1 as SGHTA and CDR2 as FQGNSA. The CDR3 totals 13 residues, both ends included.